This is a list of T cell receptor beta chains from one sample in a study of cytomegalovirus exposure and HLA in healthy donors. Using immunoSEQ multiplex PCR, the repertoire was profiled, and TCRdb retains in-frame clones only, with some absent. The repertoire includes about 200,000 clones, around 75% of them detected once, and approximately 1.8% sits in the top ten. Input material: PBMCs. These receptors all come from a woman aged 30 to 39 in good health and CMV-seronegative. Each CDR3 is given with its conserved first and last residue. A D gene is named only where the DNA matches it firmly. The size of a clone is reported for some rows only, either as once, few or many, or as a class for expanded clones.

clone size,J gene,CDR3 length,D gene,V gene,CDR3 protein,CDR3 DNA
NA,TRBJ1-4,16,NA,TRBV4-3,CASSPSPGQRGEKLFF,TGCGCCAGCAGCCCTAGCCCTGGACAGAGGGGAGAAAAACTGTTTTTT
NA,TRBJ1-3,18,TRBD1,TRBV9,CASSVDGGTGASGNTIYF,TGTGCCAGCAGCGTAGATGGGGGGACAGGGGCCTCTGGAAACACCATATATTTT
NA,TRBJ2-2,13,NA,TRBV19,CASSIRDPGELFF,TGTGCCAGTAGTATCCGGGATCCCGGGGAGCTGTTTTTT
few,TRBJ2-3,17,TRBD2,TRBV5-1,CASSAETSGVPVYTQYF,TGCGCCAGCAGCGCCGAGACTAGCGGGGTCCCGGTTTATACGCAGTATTTT
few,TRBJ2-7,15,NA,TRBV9,CASSVSYGAPWEQYF,TGTGCCAGCAGCGTATCTTATGGAGCGCCTTGGGAGCAGTACTTC
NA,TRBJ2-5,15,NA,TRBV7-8,CASSMNTGARETQYF,TGTGCCAGCAGCATGAACACTGGGGCCCGAGAGACCCAGTACTTC
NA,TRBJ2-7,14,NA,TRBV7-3,CASSRGGGLYEQYF,TGTGCCAGCAGCCGGGGTGGAGGCCTCTACGAGCAGTACTTC
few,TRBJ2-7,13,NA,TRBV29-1,CSVEDQGSYEQYF,TGCAGCGTTGAAGATCAGGGGTCTTACGAGCAGTACTTC
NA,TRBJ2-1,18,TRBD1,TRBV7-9,CASEGKDRDGIKYNEQFF,TGTGCCAGCGAGGGGAAAGACAGGGATGGGATCAAATACAATGAGCAGTTCTTC
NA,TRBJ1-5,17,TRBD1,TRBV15,CATSRDKGTTGIQPQHF,TGTGCCACCAGCAGAGATAAGGGCACGACAGGGATCCAGCCCCAGCATTTT
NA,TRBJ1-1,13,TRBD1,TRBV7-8,CASSLGDSLEAFF,TGTGCCAGCAGCCTCGGGGACAGCCTAGAAGCTTTCTTT
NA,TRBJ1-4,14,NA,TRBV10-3,CAIKASGGVEKLFF,TGTGCCATCAAGGCGAGCGGTGGTGTTGAAAAACTGTTTTTT
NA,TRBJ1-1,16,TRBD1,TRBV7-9,CASSSRTRDRNTEAFF,TGTGCCAGCAGCTCCCGAACCAGGGACAGAAACACTGAAGCTTTCTTT
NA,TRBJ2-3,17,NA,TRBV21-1,CASSAEWGDRSTDTQYF,TGTGCCAGCAGCGCAGAGTGGGGGGATCGAAGCACAGATACGCAGTATTTT
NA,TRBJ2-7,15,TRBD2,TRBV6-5,CASSFGTSGNYEQYF,TGTGCCAGCAGTTTCGGGACTAGCGGAAACTACGAGCAGTACTTC
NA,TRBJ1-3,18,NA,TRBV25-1,CASSELEVLRYSGNTIYF,TGTGCCAGCAGTGAACTTGAGGTCCTCCGCTACTCTGGAAACACCATATATTTT
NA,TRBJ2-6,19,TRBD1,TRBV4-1,CASSHHPGTGGSGANVLTF,TGCGCCAGCAGCCATCATCCCGGGACAGGGGGCTCTGGGGCCAACGTCCTGACTTTC
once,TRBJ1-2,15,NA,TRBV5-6,CASSPGGYMVYGYTF,TGTGCCAGCAGCCCCGGGGGTTACATGGTCTATGGCTACACCTTC
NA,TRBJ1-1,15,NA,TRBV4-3,CASSQESFGGTEAFF,TGCGCCAGCAGCCAAGAATCGTTCGGGGGAACTGAAGCTTTCTTT
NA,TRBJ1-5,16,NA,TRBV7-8,CASSLFRAQSNQPQHF,TGTGCCAGCAGCCTCTTCAGGGCACAAAGCAATCAGCCCCAGCATTTT
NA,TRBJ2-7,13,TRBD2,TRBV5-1,CASNLAGSYEQYF,TGCGCCAGCAACCTAGCGGGGTCCTACGAGCAGTACTTC
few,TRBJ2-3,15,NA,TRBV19,CASSGRAEYTDTQYF,TGTGCCAGTAGTGGGCGAGCGGAGTACACAGATACGCAGTATTTT
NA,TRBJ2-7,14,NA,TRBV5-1,CASSLDLALYEQYF,TGCGCCAGCAGCCTGGACCTCGCACTTTACGAGCAGTACTTC
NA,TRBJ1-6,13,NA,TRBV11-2,CASRGSYNSPLHF,TGTGCCAGCAGGGGGAGTTATAATTCACCCCTCCACTTT
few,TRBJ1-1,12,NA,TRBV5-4,CASSLVRGEAFF,TGTGCCAGCAGCTTGGTTAGGGGAGAAGCTTTCTTT
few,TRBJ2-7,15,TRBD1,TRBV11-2,CASSLGWTGLYEQYF,TGTGCCAGCAGCTTAGGCTGGACAGGACTCTACGAGCAGTACTTC
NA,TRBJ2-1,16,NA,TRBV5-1,CASSLGQGSSYNEQFF,TGCGCCAGCAGCTTGGGTCAGGGAAGCTCCTACAATGAGCAGTTCTTC
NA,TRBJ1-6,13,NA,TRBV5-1,CASSLARGDSLHF,TGCGCCAGCAGCTTGGCGCGGGGAGATTCCCTCCACTTT
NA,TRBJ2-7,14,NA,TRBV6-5,CASSYSRGHYEQYF,TGTGCCAGCAGTTACTCCAGGGGACACTACGAGCAGTACTTC
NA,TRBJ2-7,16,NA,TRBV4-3,CASSQDTGKGLYEQYF,TGCGCCAGCAGCCAAGATACAGGGAAAGGACTCTACGAGCAGTACTTC
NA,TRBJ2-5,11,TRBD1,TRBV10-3,CASGQQETQYF,TGTGCCTCGGGACAGCAAGAGACCCAGTACTTC
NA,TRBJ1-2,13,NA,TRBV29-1,CSVGDKKNYGYTF,TGCAGCGTAGGGGACAAGAAAAACTATGGCTACACCTTC
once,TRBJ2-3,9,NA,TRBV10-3,CSPGDTQYF,TGTTCTCCAGGGGATACGCAGTATTTT
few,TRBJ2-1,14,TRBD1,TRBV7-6,CASSLGTGHNEQFF,TGTGCCAGCAGCTTGGGGACAGGGCACAATGAGCAGTTCTTC
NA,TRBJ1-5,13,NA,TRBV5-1,CASSLGADQPQHF,TGCGCCAGCAGCTTGGGTGCAGATCAGCCCCAGCATTTT
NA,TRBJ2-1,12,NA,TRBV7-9,CASSSGGNEQFF,TGTGCCAGCAGCTCAGGGGGGAATGAGCAGTTCTTC
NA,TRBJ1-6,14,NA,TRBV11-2,CASSLEMQGTPLHF,TGTGCCAGCAGCTTAGAAATGCAGGGGACGCCCCTCCACTTT
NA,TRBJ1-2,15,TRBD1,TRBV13,CASSSRGTVYYGYTF,TGTGCCAGCAGCTCAAGGGGGACAGTATACTATGGCTACACCTTC
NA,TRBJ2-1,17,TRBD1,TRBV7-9,CASSSWGQGSSYNEQFF,TGTGCCAGCAGCTCTTGGGGACAGGGGTCTTCCTACAATGAGCAGTTCTTC
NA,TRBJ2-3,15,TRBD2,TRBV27,CASTKRGTVTDTQYF,TGTGCCAGCACTAAGCGGGGCACTGTCACAGATACGCAGTATTTT
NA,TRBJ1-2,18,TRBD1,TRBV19,CASSTWDRVASGDYGYTF,TGTGCCAGTAGTACATGGGACAGGGTCGCATCTGGAGACTATGGCTACACCTTC
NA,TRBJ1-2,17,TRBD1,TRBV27,CASKRSGQGNSNYGYTF,TGTGCCAGCAAACGATCGGGACAGGGGAATTCGAACTATGGCTACACCTTC
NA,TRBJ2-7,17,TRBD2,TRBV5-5,CASSLELAGGTPYEQYF,TGTGCCAGCAGCTTGGAACTAGCGGGGGGCACTCCCTACGAGCAGTACTTC
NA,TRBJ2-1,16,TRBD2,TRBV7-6,CASSTGLAGVYNEQFF,TGTGCCAGCAGCACGGGACTAGCGGGAGTTTACAATGAGCAGTTCTTC
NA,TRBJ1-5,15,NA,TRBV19,CASSITGSWGQPQHF,TGTGCCAGTAGTATAACGGGGTCGTGGGGACAGCCCCAGCATTTT
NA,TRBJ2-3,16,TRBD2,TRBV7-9,CASSLGAGSSTDTQYF,TGTGCCAGCAGCTTAGGAGCGGGGTCTAGCACAGATACGCAGTATTTT
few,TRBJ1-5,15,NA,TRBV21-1,CASSYNRDGDQPQHF,TGTGCCAGCAGCTACAACAGGGACGGCGATCAGCCCCAGCATTTT
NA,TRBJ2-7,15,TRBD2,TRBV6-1,CASSDVSGSSYEQYF,TGTGCCAGCAGTGATGTGAGCGGGAGCTCCTACGAGCAGTACTTC
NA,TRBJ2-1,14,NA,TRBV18,CASSPNDGLNEQFF,TGTGCCAGCTCACCAAATGACGGGTTGAATGAGCAGTTCTTC
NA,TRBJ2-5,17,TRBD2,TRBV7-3,CASSPGVAGPRFQTQYF,TGTGCCAGCAGCCCTGGGGTAGCGGGTCCCCGGTTTCAGACCCAGTACTTC
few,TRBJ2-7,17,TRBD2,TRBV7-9,CASSLAALRESSYEQYF,TGTGCCAGCAGCTTAGCGGCGTTGCGGGAGAGCTCCTACGAGCAGTACTTC
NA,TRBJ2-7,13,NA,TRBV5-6,CASSFRMTGGDSF,TGTGCCAGCAGCTTCCGGATGACGGGGGGCGATTCCTTC